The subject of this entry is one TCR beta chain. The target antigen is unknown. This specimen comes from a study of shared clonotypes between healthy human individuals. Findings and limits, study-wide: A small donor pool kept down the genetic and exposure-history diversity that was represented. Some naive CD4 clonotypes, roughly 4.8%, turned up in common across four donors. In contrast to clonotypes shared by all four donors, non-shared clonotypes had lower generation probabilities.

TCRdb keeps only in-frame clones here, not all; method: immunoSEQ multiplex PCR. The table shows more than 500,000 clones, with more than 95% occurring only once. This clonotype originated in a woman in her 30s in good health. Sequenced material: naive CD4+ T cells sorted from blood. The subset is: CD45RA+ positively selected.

The CDR3 protein is CASSYSEDGYEQYF. The CDR3 nucleotides are TGTGCCAGCAGTTACTCAGAGGACGGCTACGAGCAGTACTTC. This sequence joins TRBV6-5 and TRBJ2-7; D is unclear. V gave up 0 bases and J gave up 3 bases, with 9 bases separating them. CDR1 is MNHEY, CDR2 SVGAGI, per germline. The CDR3 covers 14 residues.